A single sample is the source of the 11 T cell receptor beta chains below, sequenced in a study of CD8+ T cells in alopecia areata. Reverse transcription of extracted RNA yielded cDNA, which provided the sequencing template. The table came from immunoSEQ multiplex PCR; TCRdb's copy has only in-frame clones and leaves some out. The sample includes tens of thousands of clones, 65% to 80% of them seen just once. Sample: NKG2D-low CD8+ T cells sorted from blood. The receptors come from a human donor with alopecia areata.

The gene calls are TRBV5-1 and TRBJ2-5; the match to TRBD2 covers 13 bases. Per germline, CDR1 SGHRS and CDR2 YFSETQ. The CDR3 loop spans 18 amino acids. The J segment lost 4 bases and the V segment lost 8 bases, leaving 17 bases of the junction unmatched. The CDR3 DNA reads as TGCGCCAGTATGGATAGACTAGCGGGGGGCCTCTCAGGAGAGACCCAGTACTTC. Its translation is CASMDRLAGGLSGETQYF.

The chain links TRBV30 to TRBJ2-1; 9 bases line up with TRBD1. In germline, CDR1 is GTSNPN, CDR2 SVGIG (reference sequence). J was trimmed by 6 bases and V by 1 base; bases with no gene match: 7. The CDR3 has 15 amino acids. CDR3 loop: CAWSAGTGTSNEQFF. The CDR3 DNA sequence: TGTGCCTGGAGTGCCGGGACAGGGACCAGCAATGAGCAGTTCTTC. The full variable domain, rest sourced from reference TRBV30 and TRBJ2-1, is SQTIHQWPATLVQPVGSPLSLECTVEGTSNPNLYWYRQAAGRGLQLLFYSVGIGQISSEVPQNLSASRPQDRQFILSSKKLLLSDSGFYLCAWSAGTGTSNEQFFGPGTRLTVL.

The chain joins TRBV4-1 to TRBJ2-7; 8 bases match TRBD1. Trimming removed 4 bases from V and 4 bases from J; junction bases left unmatched: 9. In germline, CDR1 is MGHRA, CDR2 YSYEKL. The CDR3 extends over 15 amino acids. CDR3 DNA: TGCGCCAGCAGCCTTTTCACAGGGGACAGGTACGAGCAGTACTTC. It encodes CASSLFTGDRYEQYF.

This chain links TRBV6-4 with TRBJ2-4; D is possibly TRBD1 (6 bases). The CDR3 consists of 11 residues. The ends were cut back, 7 bases at V and 13 bases at J, with 14 bases in the middle. Per germline, CDR1 MRHNA and CDR2 SNTAGT. This chain's CDR3 is CASIHRVRQYF. CDR3 bases: TGTGCCAGCATTCACAGGGTTAGGCAGTACTTC.

The V and J genes are TRBV5-4 and TRBJ2-5; D gene uncertain. The V end was cut by 0 bases, the J end by 2 bases, with 11 bases between. The CDR3 has 15 amino acids. Germline-derived CDR1 and CDR2 are SGHNT and YYREEE (reference sequence). This CDR3 reads CASSLAERIQETQYF. CDR3 coding DNA: TGTGCCAGCAGCTTGGCCGAACGGATACAAGAGACCCAGTACTTC.

This clone showed up just a few times. The genes are TRBV7-9 and TRBJ2-3; no clear D gene. Per the germline V gene, CDR1 is SEHNR and CDR2 is FQNEAQ (reference sequence). This CDR3 region has 13 residues. Trimming removed 5 bases at V and 2 bases at J, with 8 bases between. The CDR3 region has the DNA TGTGCCAGCAGCGCCGCCGACACAGATACGCAGTATTTT. As protein: CASSAADTDTQYF.

Here the CDR3 DNA reads TGTGCCAGCAGTCAACAGGGGGCCTTGGAGACCCAGTACTTC. Protein product: CASSQQGALETQYF. This chain links TRBV27 with TRBJ2-5; 9 nucleotides agree with TRBD1. Unmatched junction bases numbered 6, after V lost 5 bases and J lost 5 bases. The CDR3 length is 14 residues. CDR1 is MNHEY, CDR2 SMNVEV, per germline (reference sequence).

The chain has TRBV29-1 and TRBJ1-2, with TRBD1 as a possible D gene (6 bases). This CDR3 comprises 10 residues. The V gene's germline CDR1 is SQVTM and CDR2 ANQGSEA. V was clipped by 4 bases and J by 14 bases, with 14 bases between them. CDR3 region: CSVVPGEATF. The CDR3 DNA follows: TGCAGCGTTGTCCCAGGGGAAGCGACCTTC.

The gene calls are TRBV6-5 and TRBJ2-7; 9 positions agree with TRBD2. The CDR3 covers 15 residues. Germline CDR1 MNHEY, CDR2 SVGAGI. Trimming took 8 bases from V and 0 from J; bases not matched to a gene: 8. CDR3 coding DNA: TGTGCCAGCCGACTTAGCGGGGGAAGCTCCTACGAGCAGTACTTC. This translates into CASRLSGGSSYEQYF.

The chain employs TRBV7-9 and TRBJ2-3; D is possibly TRBD1 or TRBD2 (5 bases each). The CDR3 spans 18 residues. Trimming removed 5 bases from V and 0 bases from J, with 21 bases in between. Per the germline V gene, CDR1 is SEHNR and CDR2 is FQNEAQ (reference sequence). CDR3 residues: CASSPSEVGDLSTDTQYF. CDR3 in DNA: TGTGCCAGCAGCCCCTCCGAAGTGGGGGACCTTAGCACAGATACGCAGTATTTT.

This clone is medium-sized in the sample. V usage is TRBV4-3 and J usage is TRBJ2-7; 12 nucleotides agree with TRBD2. J was trimmed by 4 bases and V by 0 bases; bases with no gene match: 1. This CDR3 is 15 amino acids long. From germline, CDR1 is LGHNA and CDR2 YSLEER. The CDR3 loop reads CASSQDLAGGYEQYF. The CDR3 DNA is TGCGCCAGCAGCCAAGATCTAGCGGGGGGGTACGAGCAGTACTTC.